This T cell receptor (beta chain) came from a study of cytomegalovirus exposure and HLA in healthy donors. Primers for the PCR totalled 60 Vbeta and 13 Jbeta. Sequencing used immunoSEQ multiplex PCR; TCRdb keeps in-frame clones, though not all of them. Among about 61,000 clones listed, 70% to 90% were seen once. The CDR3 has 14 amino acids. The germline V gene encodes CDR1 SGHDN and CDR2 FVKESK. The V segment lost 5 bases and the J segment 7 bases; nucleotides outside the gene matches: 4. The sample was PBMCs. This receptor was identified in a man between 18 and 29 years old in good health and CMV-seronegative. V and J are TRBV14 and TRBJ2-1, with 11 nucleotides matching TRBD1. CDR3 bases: TGTGCCAGCAGCTTGGACAGGGGGCCGAATGAGCAGTTCTTC. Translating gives CASSLDRGPNEQFF.